One and the same sample provided the 25 T cell receptor beta chains below, sequenced in a study of tumor and adjacent non-tumor tissue in lung cancer. TCRbeta libraries were built with three rounds of nested PCR, modified from ARM-PCR. TCRdb independently ran MiXCR on the multiplex PCR reads; one entry per CDR3 protein. The sample holds approximately 100,000 distinct CDR3 sequences; roughly 60% are singletons and the top ten take around 19%. RNA was extracted from bulk tissue without any cell sorting. More than 3 cm separated this lung sample from the edge of the tumor. Sequencing was performed on distant non-tumor lung tissue. The receptors were sampled from a man aged 25-45 years with non-small cell lung cancer.

A word on this clonotype: The CDR3 carries no conserved terminal phenylalanine or tryptophan, so it likely arises from a read error. The chain combines TRBV6-2 or TRBV6-3 with TRBJ2-1; D may correspond to TRBD1 or TRBD2 (6 bases each). The CDR3 runs to 20 residues. Germline loops: CDR1 MNHEY, CDR2 SVGEGT. CDR3 sequence: CPSSYSAGQGYLSSYNEQFI. In DNA form, the CDR3 reads TGTCCCAGCAGTTACTCGGCGGGACAAGGCTACCTAAGCTCCTACAATGAGCAGTTCATC.

This clonotype has a single count. The junction shows a germline mismatch at one end, possibly a read error. The rearrangement joins TRBV11-3 to TRBJ2-5, with TRBD2 matching over 7 bases. The CDR3 is 13 amino acids. Germline lookup yields CDR1 SGHNT and CDR2 YENEEA. For the CDR3, the DNA is TGTGCCAGCGGCACGGAAGGACTAGAGACCCAATACTTC. Protein: CASGTEGLETQYF. Full variable domain (outside the CDR3, taken from reference TRBV11-3 and TRBJ2-5): EAGVVQSPRYKIIEKKQPVAFWCNPISGHNTLYWYLQNLGQGPELLIRYENEEAVDDSQLPKDRFSAERLKGVDSTLKIQPAELGDSAVYLCASGTEGLETQYFGPGTRLLVL.

About this clonotype: The junction does not match germline at one end; this may be a read error. The chain has TRBV4-3 and TRBJ2-7, with D perhaps assigned TRBD1 or TRBD2 (8 bases each). This CDR3 contains 15 residues. Germline V lookup: CDR1 LGHNA, CDR2 YSLEER. The DNA for the CDR3 is TGTGCCAGCAGCCAAGACAGGGGACTAGGCTACGAGCAGTACTTC. It specifies CASSQDRGLGYEQYF.

About this clonotype: This could be a read error, since a much larger clone is one nucleotide away. The chain couples TRBV5-8 to TRBJ2-1, with TRBD2 identical over 15 bases. Trimming cost V 6 bases and J 12 bases; bases outside gene matches: 7. This CDR3 is built from 14 residues. Germline V gives CDR1 SGHTS, CDR2 YDEGEE. CDR3 region: CASTGLAGGDVQFF. For the CDR3, the DNA is TGTGCCAGCACTGGACTAGCGGGAGGGGATGTGCAGTTCTTC.

In its sample, this clonotype was seen once. The rearrangement links TRBV6-5 to TRBJ1-1; 8 bases are shared with TRBD1. CDR1 MNHEY and CDR2 SVGAGI come from the germline V gene. The CDR3 spans 13 residues. CDR3 protein: CVSSYGTGDEAFF. CDR3 coding DNA: TGTGTGAGCAGTTACGGGACAGGTGATGAAGCTTTCTTT.

There are many counts of this clonotype. An end of the junction differs from the germline gene, which may be a read error. V is TRBV4-2 and J is TRBJ2-1; D call uncertain. The V gene's germline CDR1 is LGHNA and CDR2 YNFKEQ. The CDR3 has 14 residues. The CDR3 DNA follows: TGTGCCAGCAGCCAAGGTCAAGCCTACAATGGGCAGTTCTTC. The encoded protein is CASSQGQAYNGQFF.

This clonotype was counted at least ten times. The V call is TRBV28, the J call TRBJ2-7; D gene uncertain. V lost 6 bases, J lost 0 bases, and 9 bases lay in between. Germline values: CDR1 MDHEN, CDR2 SYDVKM. The CDR3 has 13 amino acids. In DNA form, the CDR3 reads TGTGCCAGCAGGAGACGGAGCTCCTACGAGCAGTACTTC. Amino acids: CASRRRSSYEQYF. Full variable domain (remainder filled in from reference TRBV28 and TRBJ2-7): DVKVTQSSRYLVKRTGEKVFLECVQDMDHENMFWYRQDPGLGLRLIYFSYDVKMKEKGDIPEGYSVSREKKERFSLILESASTNQTSMYLCASRRRSSYEQYFGPGTRLTVT.

Concerning this clonotype itself: A clone one base away is much larger, so this may be a read error. The rearrangement links TRBV4-1 to TRBJ2-5; 7 positions agree with TRBD1. Per the germline V gene, CDR1 is MGHRA and CDR2 is YSYEKL. The CDR3 has 17 residues. CDR3 in amino acids: CTSSQDPLGQAQETQYF. Here the CDR3 DNA reads TGCACCAGCAGCCAAGATCCCCTAGGACAGGCACAAGAGACCCAGTACTTC.

This chain uses TRBV11-2 with TRBJ2-5, with TRBD2 as a possible D gene (5 bases). The CDR3 covers 13 residues. Per germline, CDR1 SGHAT and CDR2 FQNNGV. V was cut by 5 bases and J by 5 bases, with 12 bases left in between. CDR3 bases: TGTGCCAGCAGCCAAGGGAGAGATGAGACCCAGTACTTC. Translation: CASSQGRDETQYF.

This clonotype showed up many times. This chain joins TRBV14 and TRBJ1-1; perhaps TRBD1 as D (5 bases). The V gene lost 0 bases and the J gene lost 5 bases, with 13 bases spanning the gap. CDR3 length: 15 amino acids. Germline assignment: CDR1 SGHDN and CDR2 FVKESK. CDR3 bases: TGTGCCAGCAGCCAAGAACCGGGACCATGGACTGAAGCTTTCTTT. Residues: CASSQEPGPWTEAFF. Together with reference TRBV14 and TRBJ1-1, the CDR3 gives the full variable domain: EAGVTQFPSHSVIEKGQTVTLRCDPISGHDNLYWYRRVMGKEIKFLLHFVKESKQDESGMPNNRFLAERTGGTYSTLKVQPAELEDSGVYFCASSQEPGPWTEAFFGQGTRLTVV.

As for this clonotype: A much larger clone differs by one base, so this may be a read error. The chain has TRBV5-6 and TRBJ1-1; a weak D match, TRBD1 (5 bases). This CDR3 region has 16 residues. Germline CDR1 SGHDT, CDR2 YYEEEE. CDR3 sequence (DNA): TGTGCCAGCAGCCCCACGGGGTCCAGGGCGGACACTAAAGCTTTCTTT. Its translation is CASSPTGSRADTKAFF.

Points on this clonotype: At one end the junction does not follow the germline gene, possibly because of a read error. The chain employs TRBV14 and TRBJ1-1, with D unclear. The V gene's germline CDR1 is SGHDN and CDR2 FVKESK. CDR3 length equals 13 residues. CDR3 nucleotide sequence: TGTGTCAGCAGCCTGACCCCGGGGACTGAAGCTTTCTTT. It yields the protein CVSSLTPGTEAFF.

The gene calls are TRBV28 and TRBJ2-3, with 8 bases matching TRBD2. Germline CDR1 is MDHEN and CDR2 is SYDVKM. This CDR3 contains 17 residues. V was clipped by 7 bases and J by 0 bases; unmatched bases: 12. The CDR3 protein is CASNPASGSTSTDTQYF. CDR3 DNA sequence: TGTGCCAGCAATCCGGCTAGCGGGTCAACTAGCACAGATACGCAGTATTTT.

Many counts were recorded for this clonotype. J is TRBJ1-1 and V is TRBV11-2; D is unclear. CDR1 SGHAT and CDR2 FQNNGV come from the germline V gene. V lost 2 bases and J lost 5, with 9 bases in between. There are 13 residues in the CDR3. Here the CDR3 DNA reads TGTGCCAGCAGCTTAAAAATTGGGACTGAAGCTTTCTTT. Translation gives CASSLKIGTEAFF.

The rearrangement links TRBV11-2 to TRBJ2-5; D uncertain. The CDR3 sequence is 14 residues long. The V end was cut by 4 bases, the J end by 3 bases, with 12 bases between. Germline lookup yields CDR1 SGHAT and CDR2 FQNNGV. The CDR3 loop reads CASSSGRLKETQYF. The CDR3 bases are TGTGCCAGCAGCTCGGGCCGATTAAAAGAGACCCAGTACTTC.

For this clonotype: This is likely a read error, given that the CDR3 carries no conserved phenylalanine or tryptophan at its end. This rearrangement joins TRBV4-3 to TRBJ2-1; tentatively, D is TRBD1 (5 bases). Germline CDR1 reads LGHNA; CDR2 reads YSLEER. The CDR3 covers 14 residues. As DNA, the CDR3 is TGCGCCAGCAGCCAAGCCGGACAAGACAAAGAGCAGTTCTAC. Its protein product is CASSQAGQDKEQFY.

Worth noting for this clonotype: A much larger clone differs by one base, so this may be a read error. The V call is TRBV7-3, the J call TRBJ2-6, with D tentatively TRBD1 or TRBD2 (5 bases each). The CDR3 sequence is 15 residues long. V dropped 5 bases and J dropped 3 bases, with 11 bases sitting between them. Germline loops: CDR1 SGHTA, CDR2 FQGTGA. The CDR3 here is CASSREGFGANVLTF. Here the CDR3 DNA reads TGTGCCAGCAGCCGTGAGGGGTTTGGGGCCAACGTCCTGACTTTC.

To note about this clonotype: At one end, the junction sequence differs from germline, possibly due to a read error. This rearrangement joins TRBV6-1 to TRBJ1-2; a possible D gene is TRBD1 (5 bases). This CDR3 has 16 amino acids. CDR1 and CDR2 (germline): MNHNS, SASEGT. CDR3 nucleotide sequence: TGTGCCTGCAGGGAAATTGGGACGGAAGCTAACTATGGCTACACCTTC. Encoded protein: CACREIGTEANYGYTF.

About this clonotype itself: An end of the junction differs from the germline gene, which may be a read error. The rearrangement uses TRBV11-2 and TRBJ2-5, with D tentatively TRBD1 (6 bases). Germline V gives CDR1 SGHAT, CDR2 FQNNGV. The CDR3 length is 15 residues. DNA for the CDR3: TGCGCCGGCACGACAGGAATCGCCCCGCGAGGGGCCCAGTACTTC. Protein product: CAGTTGIAPRGAQYF.

This clonotype was seen more than once but under ten times. This may stem from a read error, because a much larger clone lies one nucleotide away. The chain carries TRBV12-3 or TRBV12-4 and TRBJ2-1; D may be TRBD2 (6 bases). This CDR3 has 13 residues. V lost 11 bases, J lost 4 bases, and 15 bases lay in between. CDR3 protein: CAVTGEEYNEQFF. The CDR3 DNA is TGTGCCGTTACGGGGGAGGAGTACAATGAGCAGTTCTTC.

Notes on this clonotype: Its ends do not fully match the called genes, so a read error is possible. The V call is TRBV6-5, the J call TRBJ2-7, with D unclear. CDR1 and CDR2 (germline): MNHEY, SVGAGI. This CDR3 spans 14 amino acids. This CDR3 is CACSGNLETYEQYF. DNA for the CDR3: TGTGCCTGCAGTGGAAATCTGGAAACCTACGAGCAGTACTTC.

In the case of this clonotype: Given the absence of the conserved phenylalanine or tryptophan at the CDR3 end, a read error is likely. No DNA is shown, since the ends of the CDR3 on it are uncertain; the CDR3 is the one TCRdb lists. The chain carries TRBV28 and TRBJ1-5; the listed D gene, TRBD1, was not tested against the DNA. Germline loops: CDR1 MDHEN, CDR2 SYDVKM. The CDR3 comprises 15 residues, both ends counted. The CDR3 loop reads CASSLGGARNQPQHS.

Note on this clonotype: A much bigger clone sits one base away, suggesting this may be a read error. The chain uses TRBV12-3 or TRBV12-4 and TRBJ1-2; D is unclear. CDR3 length: 12 residues. CDR3 coding DNA: TGTGCCAGCAGTTTTAGAGGTTCTGGCAACACCTTC. Translating gives CASSFRGSGNTF.

On this clonotype itself: With a much larger clone just one base away, this may be a read error. The chain employs TRBV5-5 and TRBJ1-1; D unresolved. This CDR3 contains 14 residues. CDR1 is SGHKS and CDR2 is YYEKEE in the germline V gene (reference sequence). The CDR3: CAISSEFRSSEAFF. DNA for the CDR3: TGTGCCATCAGCTCAGAGTTCAGGTCCTCAGAAGCTTTCTTT.

This clonotype has more than one count but fewer than ten. This sequence joins TRBV4-2 and TRBJ2-2; D might be TRBD2 (5 bases). The CDR3 totals 15 residues. V lost 3 bases, J lost 4 bases, and 12 bases lay in between. Germline-derived CDR1 and CDR2 are LGHNA and YNFKEQ. For the CDR3, the DNA is TGTGCCAGCAGCCATGAAGGAGGCCTCACCGGGGAGCTGTTTTTT. Translating gives CASSHEGGLTGELFF.